Below, one T cell receptor beta chain is given with its context. Antigen unknown. Germline V CDR1 and CDR2: MNHEY, SMNVEV (reference sequence). With 3 bases removed from V and 3 bases from J, the gap between germline ends came to 12 bases. The CDR3 has 15 residues. These data originate in a study of regulatory dendritic cells for organ transplantation. Data came from immunoSEQ multiplex PCR; TCRdb stores just in-frame clones and leaves some out. The sample records about 38,000 clones, 75% to 95% being singletons. Memory T cells were CD45RO+, naive were CD45RA+, sorted by FACS. The study, taken as a whole, reports: Considerable individual heterogeneity was seen in alloreactive memory CD8+ T cells. Naive T cells showed high diversity, memory cells less, memory CD8+ least. Mature dendritic cells appeared to drive more memory CD8+ clonal expansion than regulatory ones.

The rearrangement uses TRBV27 and TRBJ2-1; the D gene is possibly TRBD2 (6 bases). The clonotype comes from a human donor in good health. Material: naive CD8+ T cells from blood. Documented subset: CD45RA+ naive T cells. CDR3 nucleotides: TGTGCCAGCAGTTTGGGTCCGGGAGACTACAATGAGCAGTTCTTC. Translation gives CASSLGPGDYNEQFF.